The 9 T cell receptor beta chains given below trace back to one sample, sequenced in a study of blood T cell repertoires in COVID-19. Only in-frame clones appear in the TCRdb table, and some are missing; sequencing was by immunoSEQ multiplex PCR. Here the sample spans more than 70,000 clones, 85% to 90% being singletons. Material for sequencing was peripheral blood. These receptors were taken from an elderly woman in a cohort sampled during active or convalescent COVID-19.

This clone showed up just a few times. CDR3 protein: CASSLGGTGGPLGYTF. The CDR3 DNA follows: TGTGCCAGCAGTTTAGGAGGGACAGGGGGTCCCCTGGGCTACACCTTC. The chain couples TRBV27 to TRBJ1-2; 11 nucleotides align to TRBD1. The CDR3 loop spans 16 amino acids. V was clipped by 2 bases and J by 8 bases; unmatched bases: 10. The V gene's germline CDR1 is MNHEY and CDR2 SMNVEV (reference sequence).

The J gene is TRBJ2-3, the V gene TRBV10-2, with 8 bases that match TRBD2. Germline CDR1 WSHSY, CDR2 SAAADI. The CDR3 extends over 16 amino acids. V shed 3 bases, J shed 2 bases, and the junction held 7 bases outside the gene matches. In DNA form, the CDR3 reads TGCGCCAGCAGTGACTCGGGCGGGAGGTACACAGATACGCAGTATTTT. This encodes CASSDSGGRYTDTQYF.

The CDR3 loop is CASSIITSGHSYNEQFF. CDR3 nucleotides: TGTGCCAGTAGTATAATAACTAGCGGTCACTCCTACAATGAGCAGTTCTTC. The V call is TRBV19, the J call TRBJ2-1; the match to TRBD2 covers 8 bases. Trimming took 2 bases from V and 0 from J; bases not matched to a gene: 6. Germline values: CDR1 LNHDA, CDR2 SQIVND (reference sequence). The CDR3 has 17 residues.

This chain connects TRBV5-1 to TRBJ1-4; D is perhaps TRBD1 (6 bases). This CDR3 has 14 amino acids. The V end was cut by 2 bases, the J end by 8 bases, with 13 bases between. Germline V gives CDR1 SGHRS, CDR2 YFSETQ. The CDR3 bases are TGCGCCAGCAGCTTCGGGGGGCGCTTAGAAAAACTGTTTTTT. It specifies CASSFGGRLEKLFF.

V gene TRBV28 combines with J gene TRBJ1-2; D is possibly TRBD1 (6 bases). The CDR3 is 13 amino acids. Germline loops: CDR1 MDHEN, CDR2 SYDVKM. The V gene lost 4 bases and the J gene lost 5 bases, with 11 bases spanning the gap. CDR3 nucleotides: TGTGCCAGCAGTTACGGACAGCGTTATGGCTACACCTTC. Translating gives CASSYGQRYGYTF.

The CDR3 loop is CATSREIGELFF. The CDR3 nucleotides read TGTGCCACCAGCAGAGAAATAGGGGAGCTGTTTTTT. This chain uses TRBV15 with TRBJ2-2; no clear D gene. CDR1 is LNHNV, CDR2 YYDKDF, per germline (reference sequence). The ends were cut back, 0 bases at V and 8 bases at J, with 4 bases in the middle. This CDR3 has 12 amino acids.

Only one count was recorded for this clone. This chain links TRBV9 with TRBJ2-3; 9 nucleotides line up with TRBD2. Germline CDR1 and CDR2: SGDLS and YYNGEE. The CDR3 loop spans 14 amino acids. The ends lost 2 bases at V and 5 bases at J; junction bases unmatched: 3. The CDR3 DNA reads TGTGCCAGCAGCGTGGCTAGCGGGGAAGATACGCAGTATTTT. Amino acids: CASSVASGEDTQYF. The variable domain in full, with the rest retrieved from reference TRBV9 and TRBJ2-3, is DSGVTQTPKHLITATGQRVTLRCSPRSGDLSVYWYQQSLDQGLQFLIQYYNGEERAKGNILERFSAQQFPDLHSELNLSSLELGDSALYFCASSVASGEDTQYFGPGTRLTVL.

The rearrangement links TRBV28 to TRBJ1-5; maybe TRBD1 (5 bases). The CDR3 covers 18 residues. Germline CDR1 and CDR2: MDHEN and SYDVKM. V was pared by 5 bases and J by 5 bases, with 25 bases between. In nucleotides, the CDR3 is TGTGCCAGCAGTCTCCGGGACTCTCTTGGTCTGAGGCATCAGCCCCAGCATTTT. It specifies CASSLRDSLGLRHQPQHF. The whole variable domain, filled in from reference TRBV28 and TRBJ1-5, reads DVKVTQSSRYLVKRTGEKVFLECVQDMDHENMFWYRQDPGLGLRLIYFSYDVKMKEKGDIPEGYSVSREKKERFSLILESASTNQTSMYLCASSLRDSLGLRHQPQHFGDGTRLSIL.

J is TRBJ1-2 and V is TRBV7-9; 7 bases match TRBD1. Germline V gene data show CDR1 as SEHNR and CDR2 as FQNEAQ (reference sequence). The CDR3 runs to 16 residues. The J segment lost 4 bases and the V segment lost 0 bases, leaving 8 bases of the junction unmatched. The CDR3, as DNA: TGTGCCAGCAGCTTAGCGTCGGACAGGAGTTCCTATGGCTACACCTTC. This translates into CASSLASDRSSYGYTF.